This entry lists 19 T cell receptor beta chains sequenced from one sample in a study of human T cells and chemical hapten exposure. One entry per CDR3 protein results from TCRdb running MiXCR on the RACE reads. The table records some 380,000 distinct CDR3 sequences, 4% to 5.5% of them present only once. Noted time point: patch test 1, 2 weeks after DPC sensitization. Documented treatment: therapeutic diphenylcyclopropenone sensitization with weekly scalp DPC. Sequencing was performed on whole blood, taken in connection with sensitization to the hapten diphenylcyclopropenone (DPC). These receptors originate from a woman aged 45-65 years with alopecia areata. Some clones in this sample may be carry-over from other donors' samples.

The sample holds many counts of this clonotype. The chain carries TRBV28 and TRBJ2-5, with D tentatively TRBD1 (5 bases). CDR3 size: 14 residues. The germline V gene has CDR1 MDHEN and CDR2 SYDVKM. Deletions cut 2 bases from V and 1 base from J, with 8 bases between. For the CDR3, the DNA is TGTGCCAGCAGTTTAAGGCAGGGCCAAGAGACCCAGTACTTC. Protein product: CASSLRQGQETQYF.

This clonotype was detected many times. V is TRBV27 and J is TRBJ1-1; the match to TRBD1 covers 7 bases. The CDR3 is 13 residues long. Germline CDR1 is MNHEY and CDR2 is SMNVEV (reference sequence). Trimming cost V 5 bases and J 6 bases; bases outside gene matches: 6. CDR3 DNA sequence: TGTGCCAGCAGTATCGACAGGGCTGCTGAAGCTTTCTTT. Protein: CASSIDRAAEAFF.

This clonotype was recorded many times. The chain joins TRBV7-8 to TRBJ2-3; D not resolved. Trimming took 3 bases from V and 2 from J, leaving 12 bases between them. Germline V gene lookup returns CDR1 SGHVS and CDR2 FQNEAQ. This CDR3 has 15 amino acids. The CDR3 loop reads CASSFGGFPTDTQYF. The CDR3 DNA reads as TGTGCCAGCAGCTTTGGCGGCTTCCCCACAGATACGCAGTATTTT.

The sample holds a few counts of this clonotype. This chain connects TRBV27 to TRBJ2-1; D gene uncertain. Germline CDR1 MNHEY, CDR2 SMNVEV (reference sequence). V was pared by 3 bases and J by 0 bases, with 12 bases between. The CDR3 length is 16 residues. The CDR3 here is CASSFVGPSSYNEQFF. CDR3 coding DNA: TGTGCCAGCAGTTTCGTAGGGCCTAGCTCCTACAATGAGCAGTTCTTC.

This clonotype was found many times. The rearrangement uses TRBV5-6 and TRBJ1-5, with D perhaps TRBD1 (6 bases). Between the trimmed V and J ends, which lost 0 bases and 6 bases, there was a span of 19 bases. CDR1 and CDR2 from the germline V gene are SGHDT and YYEEEE. The length of the CDR3 is 17 residues. This CDR3 reads CASSLGAGGAAIQPQHF. The CDR3 DNA reads as TGTGCCAGCAGCTTGGGTGCTGGGGGGGCCGCGATTCAGCCCCAGCATTTT.

Many counts were recorded for this clonotype. The CDR3 protein is CASSPSLDTEAFF. The CDR3 DNA follows: TGTGCCAGCAGCCCTTCACTTGACACTGAAGCTTTCTTT. The genes are TRBV7-3 and TRBJ1-1; D gene uncertain. The germline CDR1 and CDR2 sequences are SGHTA and FQGTGA. There are 13 residues in the CDR3. The V gene lost 5 bases and the J gene lost 3 bases, with 10 bases spanning the gap.

The V and J genes are TRBV12-3 or TRBV12-4 and TRBJ2-5, with D maybe TRBD1 (8 bases). With 6 bases removed from V and 6 bases from J, the gap between germline ends came to 17 bases. The CDR3 consists of 14 residues. CDR3 bases: TGTGCCAGCAGCTCACAGGGGGGGTTGAAGACCCAGTACTTC. It specifies CASSSQGGLKTQYF.

This clonotype was seen many times. V and J are TRBV20-1 and TRBJ2-1, with D possibly being TRBD2 (6 bases). Trimming took off 5 bases at V and 0 bases at J, with 14 bases between the two ends. The V gene's germline CDR1 is DFQATT and CDR2 SNEGSKA (reference sequence). This CDR3 region has 15 residues. The CDR3 reads CSAFSGRSSYNEQFF. CDR3 sequence (DNA): TGCAGTGCTTTTAGCGGAAGGAGCTCCTACAATGAGCAGTTCTTC.

This clonotype showed up just a few times. CDR3 loop: CASSQVGQNYGYTF. CDR3 sequence (DNA): TGCGCCAGCAGCCAAGTAGGGCAGAACTATGGCTACACCTTC. The V and J genes are TRBV4-1 and TRBJ1-2; D is unresolved. V was shortened by 1 base and J by 2 bases, with 8 bases between the two germline ends. CDR3 length: 14 amino acids. Germline V gene sequence: CDR1 MGHRA, CDR2 YSYEKL.

This clonotype occurred many times. J is TRBJ2-1 and V is TRBV10-2; D is unresolved. With 4 bases removed from V and 4 bases from J, the gap between germline ends came to 8 bases. Germline V lookup: CDR1 WSHSY, CDR2 SAAADI. The CDR3 runs to 13 residues. The CDR3 reads CASSVFSYNEQFF. The CDR3 region has the DNA TGCGCCAGCAGTGTATTCAGTTACAATGAGCAGTTCTTC.

This clonotype was observed many times. The V and J genes are TRBV4-2 and TRBJ2-1; D gene uncertain. The CDR3 length is 13 residues. Germline CDR1 is LGHNA and CDR2 is YNFKEQ. Trimming cost V 1 base and J 4 bases, with 5 bases left between them. The CDR3 sequence: CASSQGWYNEQFF. The DNA of the CDR3 is TGTGCCAGCAGCCAAGGGTGGTACAATGAGCAGTTCTTC.

The sample holds many counts of this clonotype. The chain's CDR3 is CASSPDRSEQYF. In DNA form, the CDR3 reads TGTGCCAGCTCTCCCGACCGTAGCGAGCAGTACTTC. V gene TRBV18 combines with J gene TRBJ2-7; D not certain. Trimming stripped 6 bases from V and 6 bases from J, with 12 bases between. The CDR3 totals 12 residues. Germline loops: CDR1 KGHSH, CDR2 LQKENI.

V is TRBV12-3 or TRBV12-4 and J is TRBJ2-2; 8 bases agree with TRBD2. There are 14 residues in the CDR3. The ends lost 11 bases at V and 5 bases at J; junction bases unmatched: 10. The chain's CDR3 is CASVKKRETGELFF. CDR3 sequence (DNA): TGTGCCTCCGTAAAGAAGCGGGAGACCGGGGAGCTGTTTTTT.

This chain connects TRBV7-2 to TRBJ2-3; 11 bases align to TRBD2. The trim removed 5 bases at V and 6 bases at J, leaving 7 bases unmatched. From germline, CDR1 is SGHTA and CDR2 FQGNSA. This CDR3 has 15 amino acids. The DNA of the CDR3 is TGTGCCAGCAGCCCCCTAGCGGGAGGAGCGGATACGCAGTATTTT. Its protein is CASSPLAGGADTQYF. Using reference TRBV7-2 and TRBJ2-3 for the parts outside the CDR3, the full variable domain is GAGVSQSPSNKVTEKGKDVELRCDPISGHTALYWYRQSLGQGLEFLIYFQGNSAPDKSGLPSDRFSAERTGGSVSTLTIQRTQQEDSAVYLCASSPLAGGADTQYFGPGTRLTVL.

This clonotype has only a few counts. This sequence joins TRBV27 and TRBJ2-7; 7 nucleotides align to TRBD1. The length of the CDR3 is 14 residues. The V gene end was trimmed by 0 bases and the J gene end by 3 bases; junction bases not matched to a gene: 2. The germline V gene has CDR1 MNHEY and CDR2 SMNVEV (reference sequence). The CDR3 region is CASSLSTGHYEQYF. In DNA form, the CDR3 reads TGTGCCAGCAGTTTATCGACAGGGCACTACGAGCAGTACTTC.

This clonotype was observed at least ten times. The rearrangement uses TRBV12-3 or TRBV12-4 and TRBJ2-1, with 7 bases lining up with TRBD1. This CDR3 is built from 12 residues. With V trimmed by 5 bases and J by 8 bases, 3 bases remained unmatched. The chain's CDR3 is CASSNRGDEQFF. For the CDR3, the DNA is TGTGCCAGCAGTAACAGGGGAGATGAGCAGTTCTTC.

V usage is TRBV4-3 and J usage is TRBJ1-4, with D perhaps matching TRBD1 (5 bases). V gave up 0 bases and J gave up 0 bases, with 23 bases separating them. The CDR3 spans 21 residues. Germline assignment: CDR1 LGHNA and CDR2 YSLEER. The CDR3 sequence is CASSQDDSGRHPFATNEKLFF. CDR3 sequence (DNA): TGCGCCAGCAGCCAAGACGACAGTGGCCGACACCCCTTTGCAACTAATGAAAAACTGTTTTTT.

At least ten counts were recorded for this clonotype. The gene calls are TRBV6-2 or TRBV6-3 and TRBJ2-7, with TRBD1 identical over 11 bases. With 8 bases clipped from V and 6 bases from J, the junction kept 6 bases outside the gene matches. The CDR3 consists of 13 residues. Germline V gene sequence: CDR1 MNHEY, CDR2 SVGEGT. CDR3 region: CASVGQGVAEQYF. The CDR3 nucleotides read TGTGCCAGCGTGGGACAGGGGGTTGCCGAGCAGTACTTC.

Ten or more counts support this clonotype. The chain has TRBV2 and TRBJ1-2; D gene unclear. The V gene's germline CDR1 is SNHLY and CDR2 FYNNEI. This CDR3 has 13 residues. V was shortened by 3 bases and J by 3 bases, with 8 bases between the two germline ends. CDR3 nucleotides: TGTGCCAGCAGTGAGTCGGAGGACTATGGCTACACCTTC. The encoded protein is CASSESEDYGYTF. Full variable domain (rest looked up from reference TRBV2 and TRBJ1-2): EPEVTQTPSHQVTQMGQEVILRCVPISNHLYFYWYRQILGQKVEFLVSFYNNEISEKSEIFDDQFSVERPDGSNFTLKIRSTKLEDSAMYFCASSESEDYGYTFGSGTRLTVV.